Each of the 17 T cell receptor beta chains below was sequenced from the same sample in a study of cytotoxic CD8 clonotypes in ibrutinib-treated CLL. Some clones are missing from TCRdb's copy, which holds only in-frame ones; the method was immunoSEQ multiplex PCR. The data hold around 76,000 clones, with around four fifths observed a single time. Sample: PBMCs, taken after 24 months of ibrutinib treatment. The receptor set was obtained from a human donor with chronic lymphocytic leukemia.

In the case of this clone: A read error may produce the germline difference seen at one junction end. The chain employs TRBV27 and TRBJ1-2; D gene unclear. The CDR3 consists of 16 residues. Germline V gene lookup returns CDR1 MNHEY and CDR2 SMNVEV (reference sequence). CDR3 sequence: CASRPRSRLEDYGYIF. The CDR3 DNA is TGTGCCAGCAGACCCCGATCCCGATTAGAAGACTATGGCTACATCTTC.

The V call is TRBV6-5, the J call TRBJ1-5, with 7 bases identical to TRBD1. This CDR3 is built from 14 residues. Looked up from germline, CDR1 is MNHEY and CDR2 is SVGAGI. V lost 6 bases and J lost 4; bases outside the gene matches: 6. DNA for the CDR3: TGTGCCAGCAGCATATACAGGGGAAATCAGCCCCAGCATTTT. Its translation is CASSIYRGNQPQHF.

V is TRBV7-9 and J is TRBJ2-1; 8 bases match TRBD1. Germline CDR1 reads SEHNR; CDR2 reads FQNEAQ (reference sequence). This CDR3 is 14 amino acids long. Trimming took 5 bases from V and 3 from J; bases not matched to a gene: 3. The CDR3 DNA is TGTGCCAGCAGCCGGGGACAGGACTACAATGAGCAGTTCTTC. Protein: CASSRGQDYNEQFF.

The V and J genes are TRBV15 and TRBJ2-3, with 9 bases fitting TRBD1. The V and J ends lost 5 bases and 0 bases, in that order; junction bases with no gene match: 3. CDR1 is LNHNV, CDR2 YYDKDF, per germline (reference sequence). The CDR3 is 15 amino acids. The CDR3 here is CATSGGQGSTDTQYF. The CDR3 DNA follows: TGTGCCACCAGCGGGGGACAGGGTAGCACAGATACGCAGTATTTT.

This rearrangement joins TRBV27 to TRBJ2-3; the D is unclear. The CDR3 sequence is 13 residues long. CDR1 is MNHEY and CDR2 is SMNVEV in the germline V gene (reference sequence). Trimming removed 3 bases at V and 4 bases at J, with 8 bases between. In DNA form, the CDR3 reads TGTGCCAGCAGTTTTCTTAGGGCAGATACGCAGTATTTT. Translating gives CASSFLRADTQYF.

This chain joins TRBV20-1 and TRBJ1-1; D is ambiguous. This CDR3 has 11 amino acids. CDR1 is DFQATT, CDR2 SNEGSKA, per germline (reference sequence). V lost 4 bases and J lost 0, with 3 bases in between. The DNA for the CDR3 is TGCAGTGCTATTTTGAACACTGAAGCTTTCTTT. Amino acid sequence: CSAILNTEAFF.

The V gene is TRBV7-9, the J gene TRBJ2-7; TRBD1 matches at 7 bases. Per germline, CDR1 SEHNR and CDR2 FQNEAQ (reference sequence). The J segment lost 3 bases and the V segment lost 1 base, leaving 12 bases of the junction unmatched. The CDR3 covers 17 residues. In DNA form, the CDR3 reads TGTGCCAGCAGCTTAGTCGGTATACAGGGGATATTCTACGAGCAGTACTTC. Encoded protein: CASSLVGIQGIFYEQYF.

The V and J genes are TRBV11-2 and TRBJ1-3; 8 bases fit TRBD1. The junction had 8 bases not matched to a gene; V was cut back by 5 bases and J by 2 bases. The germline V gene has CDR1 SGHAT and CDR2 FQNNGV. The CDR3 has 16 amino acids. CDR3 in amino acids: CASSQLGTGPGNTIYF. CDR3 DNA: TGTGCCAGCAGCCAATTAGGGACAGGTCCTGGAAACACCATATATTTT.

The rearrangement uses TRBV5-6 and TRBJ1-1, with a possible D match to TRBD1 (6 bases). The CDR3 length is 14 residues. Per the germline V gene, CDR1 is SGHDT and CDR2 is YYEEEE. The V end lost 2 bases, the J end lost 3 bases, and 11 bases lay between the germline ends. The CDR3 sequence: CASSFGQSYTEAFF. The CDR3 nucleotides are TGTGCCAGCAGCTTTGGACAGTCTTACACTGAAGCTTTCTTT.

The chain employs TRBV7-9 and TRBJ2-2; D is perhaps TRBD1 (6 bases). Germline V gives CDR1 SEHNR, CDR2 FQNEAQ (reference sequence). This CDR3 has 13 amino acids. V lost 3 bases and J lost 7, with 9 bases in between. DNA for the CDR3: TGTGCCAGCAGCTTCACAGGGAGCGGGGAGCTGTTTTTT. Its translation: CASSFTGSGELFF.

This chain links TRBV7-3 with TRBJ2-3; unclear D gene. The CDR3 is 14 amino acids. CDR1 is SGHTA and CDR2 is FQGTGA in the germline V gene. The V end was cut by 2 bases, the J end by 4 bases, with 10 bases between. In DNA form, the CDR3 reads TGTGCCAGCAGCTTAGAGACTCTCTCAGATACGCAGTATTTT. Translated, it gives CASSLETLSDTQYF.

The chain combines TRBV5-4 with TRBJ2-5; 9 nucleotides match TRBD2. Germline CDR1 SGHNT, CDR2 YYREEE (reference sequence). The CDR3 consists of 17 residues. V lost 2 bases to trimming and J lost 4 bases; unmatched junction nucleotides: 12. The DNA of the CDR3 is TGTGCCAGCAGCTTAAGTAGCGGGAGAGGCGGGCGAGAGACCCAGTACTTC. This translates into CASSLSSGRGGRETQYF.

The rearrangement joins TRBV5-1 to TRBJ2-3; the D gene is possibly TRBD2 (5 bases). This CDR3 is 15 amino acids long. Germline V gene sequence: CDR1 SGHRS, CDR2 YFSETQ. V was cut by 0 bases and J by 5 bases, with 13 bases left in between. The CDR3 here is CASSLGGAHGDTQYF. In nucleotides, the CDR3 is TGCGCCAGCAGCTTGGGGGGAGCGCATGGAGATACGCAGTATTTT. The full variable domain, rest sourced from reference TRBV5-1 and TRBJ2-3, is KAGVTQTPRYLIKTRGQQVTLSCSPISGHRSVSWYQQTPGQGLQFLFEYFSETQRNKGNFPGRFSGRQFSNSRSEMNVSTLELGDSALYLCASSLGGAHGDTQYFGPGTRLTVL.

This sequence joins TRBV7-3 and TRBJ2-3, with 10 positions matching TRBD2. This CDR3 has 18 residues. With 4 bases clipped from V and 4 bases from J, the junction kept 14 bases outside the gene matches. Germline V gene data show CDR1 as SGHTA and CDR2 as FQGTGA. CDR3 DNA: TGTGCCAGCAGCTCGTTGTTCGGAGCGGGAGGGCTGGCAGATACGCAGTATTTT. Its protein product is CASSSLFGAGGLADTQYF.

The chain employs TRBV19 and TRBJ1-5; D remains ambiguous. V was clipped by 1 base and J by 0 bases, with 7 bases between them. The CDR3 is made up of 15 amino acids. Germline V CDR1 and CDR2: LNHDA, SQIVND (reference sequence). CDR3 residues: CASSIVTDSNQPQHF. In DNA, the CDR3 is TGTGCCAGTAGTATAGTCACAGATAGCAATCAGCCCCAGCATTTT.

The chain couples TRBV5-1 to TRBJ2-7; D is possibly TRBD2 (5 bases). CDR1 is SGHRS, CDR2 YFSETQ, per germline. The CDR3 covers 13 residues. Trimming left V 3 bases short and J 7 bases short, with 14 bases between. The CDR3: CASSSTSPGEQYF. The DNA of the CDR3 is TGCGCCAGCAGCTCGACCTCTCCGGGAGAGCAGTACTTC.

This clone has just one count. This rearrangement joins TRBV2 to TRBJ2-1; the match to TRBD2 covers 10 bases. CDR1 is SNHLY and CDR2 is FYNNEI in the germline V gene. The CDR3 runs 14 residues. Unmatched junction bases numbered 10, after V lost 8 bases and J lost 9 bases. The CDR3 DNA reads TGTGCCAGCGGCGAGCGGGAGGGCCGGCCTGAGCAGTTCTTC. Its protein is CASGEREGRPEQFF.